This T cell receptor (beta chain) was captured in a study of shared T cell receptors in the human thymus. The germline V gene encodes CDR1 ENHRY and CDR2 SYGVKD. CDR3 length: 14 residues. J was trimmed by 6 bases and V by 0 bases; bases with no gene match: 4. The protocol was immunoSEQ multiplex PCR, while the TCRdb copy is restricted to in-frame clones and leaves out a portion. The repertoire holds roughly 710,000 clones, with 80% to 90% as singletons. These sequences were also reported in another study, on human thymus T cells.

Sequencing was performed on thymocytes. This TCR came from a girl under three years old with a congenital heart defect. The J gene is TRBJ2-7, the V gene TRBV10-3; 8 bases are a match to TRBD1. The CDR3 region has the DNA TGTGCCATCAGTGAGTCGATCAGGGGGCTCGAGCAGTACTTC. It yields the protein CAISESIRGLEQYF.